These T cell receptor beta chains were read from a single sample in a study of cytomegalovirus exposure and HLA in healthy donors. Libraries were prepared by immunoSEQ multiplex PCR; TCRdb keeps only in-frame clonotypes and omits some of them. Of 60,000 to 75,000 clones in the sample, around 61% were seen once. The sequenced sample was PBMCs. The receptors were sampled from a woman aged 45-65 years in good health and CMV-seronegative. Both conserved end residues are part of each CDR3. The D gene is left open where the match is weak. Rows give clone size only sometimes, using once, few, many, or a class for an expanded clone.

D gene: -
J gene: TRBJ1-5
V gene: TRBV19
clone size: few
CDR3 protein: CASGQTYQPQHF
CDR3 DNA: TGTGCCAGTGGACAGACCTATCAGCCCCAGCATTTT

D gene: -
J gene: TRBJ1-2
V gene: TRBV7-9
clone size: -
CDR3 protein: CASSLAQGDGYTF
CDR3 DNA: TGTGCCAGCAGCTTAGCACAGGGAGATGGCTACACCTTC

D gene: -
J gene: TRBJ2-7
V gene: TRBV10-3
clone size: -
CDR3 protein: CAIRRGTQYEQYF
CDR3 DNA: TGTGCCATCAGGCGGGGAACCCAATACGAGCAGTACTTC

D gene: TRBD2
J gene: TRBJ2-3
V gene: TRBV18
clone size: -
CDR3 protein: CASSPNELAGGSSHTQYF
CDR3 DNA: TGTGCCAGCTCACCAAACGAGCTAGCGGGAGGGTCCTCTCATACGCAGTATTTT

D gene: -
J gene: TRBJ1-5
V gene: TRBV30
clone size: -
CDR3 protein: CAWTLKAGQPQHF
CDR3 DNA: TGTGCCTGGACCCTGAAGGCAGGACAGCCCCAGCATTTT

D gene: -
J gene: TRBJ1-3
V gene: TRBV5-5
clone size: -
CDR3 protein: CASSGSGGAYSGNTIYF
CDR3 DNA: TGTGCCAGCAGCGGCTCTGGAGGCGCCTACTCTGGAAACACCATATATTTT

D gene: TRBD2
J gene: TRBJ2-5
V gene: TRBV29-1
clone size: -
CDR3 protein: CSVERRAAGDLQETQYF
CDR3 DNA: TGCAGCGTTGAACGGCGAGCGGCGGGAGATCTTCAAGAGACCCAGTACTTC

D gene: -
J gene: TRBJ2-7
V gene: TRBV27
clone size: -
CDR3 protein: CASSLSGWGRLEQYF
CDR3 DNA: TGTGCCAGCAGTTTATCGGGTTGGGGCAGACTCGAGCAGTACTTC

D gene: -
J gene: TRBJ1-5
V gene: TRBV27
clone size: -
CDR3 protein: CASSNGQSPNQPQHF
CDR3 DNA: TGTGCCAGCAGCAATGGACAGAGTCCCAATCAGCCCCAGCATTTT

D gene: -
J gene: TRBJ2-1
V gene: TRBV29-1
clone size: -
CDR3 protein: CSVPRERAYNEQFF
CDR3 DNA: TGCAGCGTTCCCCGTGAGCGGGCATACAATGAGCAGTTCTTC

D gene: TRBD1
J gene: TRBJ1-2
V gene: TRBV19
clone size: -
CDR3 protein: CASTPAQGVIGYGYTF
CDR3 DNA: TGTGCCAGTACCCCAGCACAGGGGGTAATAGGCTATGGCTACACCTTC

D gene: TRBD1
J gene: TRBJ2-7
V gene: TRBV10-1
clone size: -
CDR3 protein: CASSPGQAYEQYF
CDR3 DNA: TGCGCCAGCAGTCCGGGACAGGCCTACGAGCAGTACTTC

D gene: -
J gene: TRBJ1-3
V gene: TRBV7-2
clone size: few
CDR3 protein: CASSLGGIGNTIYF
CDR3 DNA: TGTGCCAGCAGCTTAGGAGGAATCGGAAACACCATATATTTT

D gene: -
J gene: TRBJ2-2
V gene: TRBV5-1
clone size: medium-sized
CDR3 protein: CASSIDSWNTGELFF
CDR3 DNA: TGCGCCAGCAGCATCGACAGTTGGAACACCGGGGAGCTGTTTTTT

D gene: TRBD1
J gene: TRBJ2-5
V gene: TRBV5-4
clone size: -
CDR3 protein: CASSLGGAETQYF
CDR3 DNA: TGTGCCAGCAGCTTAGGGGGCGCCGAGACCCAGTACTTC

D gene: TRBD1
J gene: TRBJ1-4
V gene: TRBV15
clone size: -
CDR3 protein: CATSRAWGQDRNEKLFF
CDR3 DNA: TGTGCCACCAGCAGAGCCTGGGGACAGGACCGGAATGAAAAACTGTTTTTT

D gene: -
J gene: TRBJ1-1
V gene: TRBV7-9
clone size: medium-sized
CDR3 protein: CASSFSMNTEAFF
CDR3 DNA: TGTGCCAGCAGCTTTAGTATGAACACTGAAGCTTTCTTT

D gene: TRBD1
J gene: TRBJ1-5
V gene: TRBV10-3
clone size: -
CDR3 protein: CAISVGDRAVYQPQHF
CDR3 DNA: TGTGCCATCAGTGTAGGGGACAGGGCAGTCTATCAGCCCCAGCATTTT

D gene: -
J gene: TRBJ2-1
V gene: TRBV4-3
clone size: few
CDR3 protein: CASSQGRTEHNEQFF
CDR3 DNA: TGCGCCAGCAGCCAAGGACGTACAGAACACAATGAGCAGTTCTTC

D gene: -
J gene: TRBJ2-1
V gene: TRBV11-3
clone size: -
CDR3 protein: CASSPPHYNEQFF
CDR3 DNA: TGTGCCAGCAGCCCCCCCCACTACAATGAGCAGTTCTTC

D gene: TRBD1
J gene: TRBJ1-2
V gene: TRBV16
clone size: few
CDR3 protein: CASSPDRGAGYTF
CDR3 DNA: TGTGCCAGCAGCCCCGACAGGGGAGCGGGCTACACCTTC

D gene: TRBD2
J gene: TRBJ2-7
V gene: TRBV9
clone size: -
CDR3 protein: CASRTPTSHLYEQYF
CDR3 DNA: TGTGCCAGCAGGACCCCGACTAGCCACCTCTACGAGCAGTACTTC

D gene: -
J gene: TRBJ1-2
V gene: TRBV13
clone size: few
CDR3 protein: CASSPDSRLGYTF
CDR3 DNA: TGTGCCAGCTCCCCGGACAGTCGTCTAGGCTACACCTTC

D gene: -
J gene: TRBJ2-7
V gene: TRBV5-5
clone size: -
CDR3 protein: CASSLAFSEQYF
CDR3 DNA: TGTGCCAGCAGCTTGGCCTTTTCCGAGCAGTACTTC

D gene: -
J gene: TRBJ1-5
V gene: TRBV15
clone size: -
CDR3 protein: CATSRVGDQPQHF
CDR3 DNA: TGTGCCACCAGCAGAGTCGGGGATCAGCCCCAGCATTTT

D gene: -
J gene: TRBJ1-4
V gene: TRBV6-5
clone size: -
CDR3 protein: CASRPTGDNEKLFF
CDR3 DNA: TGTGCCAGCAGACCGACAGGAGACAATGAAAAACTGTTTTTT

D gene: -
J gene: TRBJ1-1
V gene: TRBV28
clone size: -
CDR3 protein: CASSLGAVNTEAFF
CDR3 DNA: TGTGCCAGCAGTTTGGGGGCCGTGAACACTGAAGCTTTCTTT

D gene: -
J gene: TRBJ2-1
V gene: TRBV25-1
clone size: -
CDR3 protein: CASSGHNEQFF
CDR3 DNA: TGTGCCAGCAGTGGGCACAATGAGCAGTTCTTC

D gene: -
J gene: TRBJ2-1
V gene: TRBV6-5
clone size: few
CDR3 protein: CASSSHSNEQFF
CDR3 DNA: TGTGCCAGCAGTTCCCACTCCAATGAGCAGTTCTTC

D gene: TRBD1
J gene: TRBJ1-1
V gene: TRBV5-1
clone size: -
CDR3 protein: CASSLQGQGTNTEAFF
CDR3 DNA: TGCGCCAGCAGCTTACAAGGACAGGGAACGAACACTGAAGCTTTCTTT

D gene: -
J gene: TRBJ2-7
V gene: TRBV1
clone size: -
CDR3 protein: CTSSQESTAEQYF
CDR3 DNA: TGCACCAGCAGCCAAGAATCGACAGCCGAGCAGTACTTC

D gene: -
J gene: TRBJ1-1
V gene: TRBV4-1
clone size: -
CDR3 protein: CASSQGPGQTYMNTEAFF
CDR3 DNA: TGCGCCAGCAGCCAAGGACCCGGACAGACGTACATGAACACTGAAGCTTTCTTT

D gene: -
J gene: TRBJ2-1
V gene: TRBV23-1
clone size: -
CDR3 protein: CASSQDWDKSYYNEQFF
CDR3 DNA: TGCGCCAGCAGTCAGGACTGGGACAAGTCCTACTACAATGAGCAGTTCTTC

D gene: TRBD2
J gene: TRBJ2-2
V gene: TRBV28
clone size: -
CDR3 protein: CASSLFVAGGRDTGELFF
CDR3 DNA: TGTGCCAGCAGTTTATTTGTTGCGGGCGGGAGAGACACCGGGGAGCTGTTTTTT

D gene: -
J gene: TRBJ1-5
V gene: TRBV7-2
clone size: -
CDR3 protein: CASSFSQGQPQHF
CDR3 DNA: TGTGCCAGCAGCTTCAGTCAGGGGCAGCCCCAGCATTTT

D gene: -
J gene: TRBJ1-1
V gene: TRBV2
clone size: -
CDR3 protein: CASNRDQNTEAFF
CDR3 DNA: TGTGCCAGCAACAGGGATCAGAACACTGAAGCTTTCTTT

D gene: -
J gene: TRBJ1-2
V gene: TRBV7-2
clone size: -
CDR3 protein: CASSLEGSGPGGYTF
CDR3 DNA: TGTGCCAGCAGCTTAGAGGGATCAGGCCCGGGGGGCTACACCTTC

D gene: TRBD1
J gene: TRBJ2-3
V gene: TRBV9
clone size: -
CDR3 protein: CASSVDPGTGGTDTQYF
CDR3 DNA: TGTGCCAGCAGCGTAGACCCTGGGACAGGTGGGACAGATACGCAGTATTTT

D gene: TRBD2
J gene: TRBJ2-7
V gene: TRBV2
clone size: few
CDR3 protein: CASGEREGTYEQYF
CDR3 DNA: TGTGCCAGCGGGGAGCGGGAGGGTACCTACGAGCAGTACTTC

D gene: -
J gene: TRBJ1-1
V gene: TRBV29-1
clone size: -
CDR3 protein: CSVAYRNTEAFF
CDR3 DNA: TGCAGCGTTGCCTACAGGAACACTGAAGCTTTCTTT

D gene: -
J gene: TRBJ2-1
V gene: TRBV6-4
clone size: -
CDR3 protein: CASSDAPSSYNEQFF
CDR3 DNA: TGTGCCAGCAGTGACGCTCCTAGCTCCTACAATGAGCAGTTCTTC